The sequence of this TCR beta chain was determined in a study of Ad26.COV2.S vaccination and SARS-CoV-2 variants. Study results and limitations: Reported post-vaccination CD8+ and CD4+ T cell responses to spike showed substantial breadth. Non-spike TCR breadth showed similarity between vaccine and placebo recipients.

Treatment defined: 15 to 20 received Ad26.COV2.S at low or high dose, single or two shots; roughly five received placebo; per-sample allocation not given. Sample collection was performed on day 63 after the first vaccine or placebo injection. A Boston adult aged 18-55 years was the donor. Regarding this clone: The target antigen is unknown.

Clones were read by immunoSEQ multiplex PCR, and TCRdb kept only the in-frame ones, dropping some. The table shows about 680,000 clones, with more than 80% occurring only once. V lost 0 bases and J lost 5, with 8 bases in between. The CDR3 runs 13 residues. The germline V gene has CDR1 SGHKS and CDR2 YYEKEE (reference sequence). This TCR was recovered from a person between 18 and 65 years old who received the Ad26.COV2.S COVID-19 vaccine or a placebo. Material: peripheral blood, obtained in a trial of Ad26.COV2.S vaccine versus placebo. The rearrangement joins TRBV5-5 to TRBJ2-5; D is undetermined. The CDR3 loop is CASSLEGRETQYF. CDR3 nucleotide sequence: TGTGCCAGCAGCTTGGAGGGTCGGGAGACCCAGTACTTC.